This entry features one T cell receptor beta chain sequence. Because the CDR3's place on the DNA is in doubt, the DNA is left out and the CDR3 is given as listed by TCRdb. The CDR3 comprises 16 residues, both ends counted. Germline V gene lookup returns CDR1 MDHEN and CDR2 SYDVKM. The sample is drawn from a study of T cells after somatic rescue of genetic block. TCRdb's table, derived via immunoSEQ multiplex PCR, lists solely in-frame clones and lacks some. Of 15,000 or so clones in the sample, approximately 70% are singletons; the top ten hold 25% to 30%. The chain is built from TRBV28 and TRBJ2-5; the table's D gene call, TRBD2, was not cross checked with the DNA. This receptor was obtained from a young man. The material sequenced was peripheral blood mononuclear cells (PBMCs). CDR3 sequence reads: CASSFGAGGLGETQYF.